A single T cell receptor (beta chain) is shown here with its context. Its specificity is unknown. The data were obtained in a study of neoadjuvant nivolumab and ipilimumab in lung cancer. This table comes from immunoSEQ multiplex PCR, and its TCRdb copy is limited to in-frame clones, with some not included. Here the sample spans over 45,000 clones, roughly 90% being singletons. The CDR3 sequence is 16 residues long. V dropped 1 base and J dropped 0 bases, with 8 bases sitting between them. Germline-derived CDR1 and CDR2 are SGHNT and YYREEE (reference sequence). Points from the study as a whole: Compared with tumor-adjacent uninvolved lung, resected tumors showed greater richness and clonality. Resected-tumor TCR richness correlated positively with pretherapy blood richness. Only a small number of samples underwent TCR sequencing. From pretherapy to surgery, tumor richness and clonality rose with dual therapy.

The rearrangement joins TRBV5-4 to TRBJ2-6; no clear D. The sequencing here drew on blood, taken before neoadjuvant nivolumab, alone or with ipilimumab. The receptor was derived from an adult with non-small cell lung cancer. Some clones in this sample may be carry-over from other donors' samples. The CDR3 is CASSLFQFSGANVLTF. In nucleotides, the CDR3 is TGTGCCAGCAGCTTGTTTCAATTCTCTGGGGCCAACGTCCTGACTTTC.